This T cell receptor beta chain emerged from a study of blood T cell repertoires in COVID-19. On the study more broadly: The United States, Italy and Spain supplied acute and convalescent COVID-19 samples. From T cells, B-cell-depleted T cells, or PBMCs came the material, which was cDNA or gDNA.

Deletions cut 5 bases from V and 1 base from J, with 11 bases between. This CDR3 has 14 amino acids. Germline CDR1 SGHAT, CDR2 FQNNGV. Here immunoSEQ multiplex PCR was the method, and the copy in TCRdb shows in-frame clones only, minus some. Of under 150,000 clones in the sample, approximately 91% were seen once. The sequenced material came from peripheral blood. The sequence came from a man aged 50 to 60 with active or convalescent COVID-19. This rearrangement joins TRBV11-2 to TRBJ1-1; TRBD1 is a possible D gene (6 bases). CDR3 loop: CASSRQQGNTEAFF. The CDR3 DNA follows: TGTGCCAGCAGCCGCCAACAGGGGAACACTGAAGCTTTCTTT.